The 21 T cell receptor beta chains below were found in one sample sequenced in a study of blood T cell repertoires in COVID-19. Here immunoSEQ multiplex PCR was the method, and the copy in TCRdb shows in-frame clones only, minus some. The table records under 150,000 clones, approximately 90% of them present only once. Sample: peripheral blood. These TCRs come from a woman aged 45-60 years with acute or convalescent COVID-19.

The rearrangement links TRBV15 to TRBJ1-2, with 7 bases identical to TRBD1. With 0 bases clipped from V and 0 bases from J, the junction kept 7 bases outside the gene matches. The germline CDR1 and CDR2 sequences are LNHNV and YYDKDF (reference sequence). The CDR3 covers 17 residues. CDR3 nucleotide sequence: TGTGCCACCAGCAGAGAAGGGTTCACAGGGGCTAACTATGGCTACACCTTC. Translating it yields CATSREGFTGANYGYTF.

This rearrangement joins TRBV7-9 to TRBJ2-1; 11 nucleotides line up with TRBD2. The CDR3 is made up of 15 amino acids. Germline trimming cut 5 bases from V and 3 bases from J; bases unmatched to any gene: 3. Germline loops: CDR1 SEHNR, CDR2 FQNEAQ (reference sequence). CDR3 sequence: CASSLLAGDYNEQFF. CDR3 nucleotides: TGTGCCAGCAGCCTACTAGCGGGAGACTACAATGAGCAGTTCTTC.

Details on this clone: Other nucleotide sequences from this sample produce the same CDR3. The chain joins TRBV3-1 (or the pseudogene TRBV3-2) to TRBJ1-2, with D unresolved. CDR1 and CDR2 (germline): LGHDT, YNNKEL (reference sequence). Trimming took 1 base from V and 8 from J, leaving 5 bases between them. This CDR3 spans 11 amino acids. This CDR3 reads CASSQAGGYTF. The CDR3 DNA follows: TGTGCCAGCAGCCAAGCGGGAGGCTACACCTTC.

The chain employs TRBV12-3 or TRBV12-4 and TRBJ2-7; D not resolved. The CDR3 has 12 residues. With 3 bases removed from V and 3 bases from J, the gap between germline ends came to 6 bases. Written as DNA, the CDR3 is TGTGCCAGCAGTTTTTCCGGCTACGAGCAGTACTTC. Residues: CASSFSGYEQYF.

A single count supports this clone. V is TRBV25-1 and J is TRBJ2-1, with D tentatively TRBD2 (5 bases). This CDR3 is built from 13 residues. Germline V CDR1 and CDR2: MGHDK, SYGVNS. Trimming took 6 bases from V and 3 from J, leaving 9 bases between them. The CDR3 sequence: CASSMGSYNEQFF. The CDR3 region has the DNA TGTGCCAGCAGCATGGGGAGCTACAATGAGCAGTTCTTC.

The chain combines TRBV5-4 with TRBJ2-7; 11 nucleotides line up with TRBD1. Germline V gene lookup returns CDR1 SGHNT and CDR2 YYREEE (reference sequence). The junction had 5 bases not matched to a gene; V was cut back by 4 bases and J by 2 bases. This CDR3 contains 15 residues. CDR3 amino acids: CASSTGTGGTYEQYF. DNA of the CDR3: TGTGCCAGCAGCACCGGGACAGGGGGTACCTACGAGCAGTACTTC. The full variable domain, in which reference TRBV5-4 and TRBJ2-7 provide the parts outside the CDR3, is ETGVTQSPTHLIKTRGQQVTLRCSSQSGHNTVSWYQQALGQGPQFIFQYYREEENGRGNFPPRFSGLQFPNYSSELNVNALELDDSALYLCASSTGTGGTYEQYFGPGTRLTVT.

The V and J genes are TRBV6-1 and TRBJ1-5; 7 bases fit TRBD1. Germline trimming cut 3 bases from V and 9 bases from J; bases unmatched to any gene: 8. CDR1 and CDR2 from the germline V gene are MNHNS and SASEGT. The CDR3 has 14 amino acids. The chain's CDR3 is CASSDGRDSLPQHF. CDR3 sequence (DNA): TGTGCCAGCAGTGATGGACGGGACAGTCTGCCCCAGCATTTT.

V is TRBV30 and J is TRBJ1-2, with 7 bases fitting TRBD1. CDR1 GTSNPN and CDR2 SVGIG come from the germline V gene (reference sequence). CDR3 length: 14 amino acids. Trimming cost V 1 base and J 0 bases; bases outside gene matches: 2. The CDR3 DNA follows: TGTGCCTGGAGTGCGGGACAGTCTAACTATGGCTACACCTTC. Residues: CAWSAGQSNYGYTF. Drawing the rest from reference TRBV30 and TRBJ1-2, the complete variable domain is SQTIHQWPATLVQPVGSPLSLECTVEGTSNPNLYWYRQAAGRGLQLLFYSVGIGQISSEVPQNLSASRPQDRQFILSSKKLLLSDSGFYLCAWSAGQSNYGYTFGSGTRLTVV.

This clone has just one count. The genes are TRBV18 and TRBJ2-5; TRBD2 aligns across 7 bases. V lost 6 bases to trimming and J lost 2 bases; unmatched junction nucleotides: 6. The CDR3 extends over 14 amino acids. In germline, CDR1 is KGHSH, CDR2 LQKENI. CDR3 in amino acids: CASSLNGGQETQYF. The CDR3 coding sequence is TGTGCCAGCTCCCTCAACGGGGGGCAAGAGACCCAGTACTTC.

The V gene is TRBV6-5, the J gene TRBJ1-1; TRBD1 agrees at 9 bases. After removal of 8 bases from V and 5 bases from J, the junction contained 6 bases not matched to a gene. The V gene's germline CDR1 is MNHEY and CDR2 SVGAGI. The CDR3 is made up of 13 amino acids. The CDR3 spells CASGQGQGTEAFF. CDR3 in DNA: TGTGCCAGCGGCCAAGGACAGGGGACTGAAGCTTTCTTT.

The chain uses TRBV30 and TRBJ1-1; TRBD1 is a possible D gene (6 bases). The CDR3 is made up of 14 amino acids. Looked up from germline, CDR1 is GTSNPN and CDR2 is SVGIG (reference sequence). V was clipped by 1 base and J by 3 bases, with 12 bases between them. CDR3 DNA sequence: TGTGCCTGGAGTGAGGGGGAAACATACACTGAAGCTTTCTTT. This codes for CAWSEGETYTEAFF.

The chain couples TRBV18 to TRBJ2-7, with 8 bases aligning to TRBD1. Germline CDR1 is KGHSH and CDR2 is LQKENI. V shed 7 bases and J 2 bases; nucleotides not matched to a gene: 4. The CDR3 consists of 13 residues. As DNA, the CDR3 is TGTGCCAGCTTGGGACAGGATACCTACGAGCAGTACTTC. Its translation: CASLGQDTYEQYF.

The chain carries TRBV19 and TRBJ2-1, with 7 bases fitting TRBD1. The CDR3 totals 14 residues. V lost 2 bases and J lost 4; bases outside the gene matches: 2. Germline CDR1 is LNHDA and CDR2 is SQIVND (reference sequence). CDR3 in DNA: TGTGCCAGTAGTATACCGGGACAGTACAATGAGCAGTTCTTC. This translates into CASSIPGQYNEQFF.

This chain joins TRBV12-3 or TRBV12-4 and TRBJ1-1, with D tentatively TRBD1 (6 bases). The V end was cut by 3 bases, the J end by 11 bases, with 13 bases between. The CDR3 is 12 residues long. This CDR3 is CASSFRAGAAFF. The CDR3 DNA is TGTGCCAGCAGTTTTAGGGCAGGGGCGGCTTTCTTT.

J is TRBJ2-5 and V is TRBV2; TRBD2 might be the D (5 bases). The CDR3 runs to 13 residues. V was clipped by 3 bases and J by 3 bases, with 8 bases between them. Germline CDR1 is SNHLY and CDR2 is FYNNEI. The CDR3 sequence: CASSENSEETQYF. CDR3 bases: TGTGCCAGCAGTGAGAATAGCGAAGAGACCCAGTACTTC.

This rearrangement joins TRBV28 to TRBJ2-2; a possible D gene is TRBD1 (6 bases). The V gene's germline CDR1 is MDHEN and CDR2 SYDVKM. The germline V and J ends were trimmed by 6 bases and 1 base, with 15 bases remaining between them. This CDR3 has 16 amino acids. The CDR3 bases are TGTGCCAGCAGCATCCCAGGGGTCCAGAACACCGGGGAGCTGTTTTTT. It codes for CASSIPGVQNTGELFF.

This chain uses TRBV4-2 with TRBJ2-7; TRBD2 aligns across 10 bases. Trimming cost V 1 base and J 5 bases; bases outside gene matches: 5. The CDR3 length is 15 residues. Per germline, CDR1 LGHNA and CDR2 YNFKEQ. The CDR3 nucleotides read TGTGCCAGCAGCCAAGTCCGGACTAGCGGCCACGAGCAGTACTTC. Its translation: CASSQVRTSGHEQYF.

V gene TRBV19 combines with J gene TRBJ2-3; 14 positions match TRBD2. After removal of 5 bases from V and 3 bases from J, the junction contained 4 bases not matched to a gene. CDR1 is LNHDA and CDR2 is SQIVND in the germline V gene (reference sequence). The CDR3 is 16 residues long. CDR3 in amino acids: CASSRLAGGKTDTQYF. The DNA for the CDR3 is TGTGCCAGTAGTCGACTAGCGGGAGGGAAAACAGATACGCAGTATTTT.

This clone has just one count. The V gene is TRBV6-5, the J gene TRBJ2-7, with TRBD1 matching 12 bases. CDR3 size: 16 residues. Germline CDR1 is MNHEY and CDR2 is SVGAGI. Losses at the gene ends were 0 bases for V and 6 bases for J; bases not matched to a gene: 6. This CDR3 is CASSYSIGTGGFEQYF. The CDR3 bases are TGTGCCAGCAGTTACTCGATCGGGACAGGGGGCTTCGAGCAGTACTTC.

The chain employs TRBV7-3 and TRBJ2-2, with TRBD1 matching over 8 bases. Germline CDR1 SGHTA, CDR2 FQGTGA. The CDR3 spans 14 residues. V was pared by 4 bases and J by 7 bases, with 5 bases of the junction left unmatched. The CDR3 region is CASSWTGSGGELFF. As DNA, the CDR3 is TGTGCCAGCAGCTGGACAGGGTCGGGCGGGGAGCTGTTTTTT.

The V call is TRBV28, the J call TRBJ2-7; 7 nucleotides match TRBD1. J gave up 3 bases and V 8 bases, and 4 bases lay outside the gene matches. The V gene's germline CDR1 is MDHEN and CDR2 SYDVKM. This CDR3 has 12 amino acids. DNA of the CDR3: TGTGCCAGCCAGGGACAGCTCTACGAGCAGTACTTC. Translating gives CASQGQLYEQYF.